This T cell receptor beta chain was obtained from a study of blood T cell repertoires in COVID-19. CDR1 is KGHSH, CDR2 LQKENI, per germline. V gave up 2 bases and J gave up 8 bases, with 15 bases separating them. This CDR3 comprises 14 residues. Source study methods: For nucleated cells, counts were estimated from reference gene primer amplification. Profiled with immunoSEQ multiplex PCR; TCRdb holds only in-frame clones, not every one. D and trimming were read from the DNA, whereas the V and J calls and clone size are those reported in that table. The profile shows roughly 180,000 clones, around 85% of them singletons.

Sequenced sample: peripheral blood. The rearrangement uses TRBV18 and TRBJ1-2; D gene uncertain. The TCR sequence derives from a man in his 70s with active or convalescent COVID-19. The CDR3 protein is CASSPYEAERGYTF. The DNA of the CDR3 is TGTGCCAGCTCACCATATGAGGCGGAGAGGGGCTACACCTTC.